One sample yielded the 12 T cell receptor beta chains listed below, sequenced in a study of OX40 agonist ivuxolimab in advanced cancers. Sequencing used immunoSEQ multiplex PCR; TCRdb keeps in-frame clones, though not all of them. The data show 45,000 or so clones, around 90% seen once. The source was CD4+ or CD8+ T cells sorted from blood, collected in a trial of the OX40 agonist ivuxolimab. All receptors come from an adult with an advanced solid tumor such as melanoma, head and neck, liver or kidney cancer.

This chain uses TRBV11-2 with TRBJ1-5; no clear D. The CDR3 totals 14 residues. V lost 1 base, J lost 4 bases, and 8 bases lay in between. Germline V lookup: CDR1 SGHAT, CDR2 FQNNGV. The CDR3 protein is CASSLAPGNQPQHF. The DNA for the CDR3 is TGTGCCAGCAGCTTAGCTCCAGGTAATCAGCCCCAGCATTTT.

The CDR3 sequence: CAIRPESSNEKLFF. CDR3 DNA: TGTGCCATCAGACCCGAGAGTTCTAATGAAAAACTGTTTTTT. The gene calls are TRBV10-3 and TRBJ1-4, with D unresolved. The V end was cut by 6 bases, the J end by 3 bases, with 11 bases between. This CDR3 is 14 amino acids long. Germline V gene lookup returns CDR1 ENHRY and CDR2 SYGVKD.

The chain joins TRBV27 to TRBJ2-3; 8 nucleotides agree with TRBD1. This CDR3 has 15 amino acids. The germline V gene encodes CDR1 MNHEY and CDR2 SMNVEV (reference sequence). The V and J ends lost 3 bases and 6 bases, in that order; junction bases with no gene match: 8. The CDR3 DNA sequence: TGTGCCAGCAGTTTCTACAGGGGGGAAGTCGATACGCAGTATTTT. As protein: CASSFYRGEVDTQYF.

The chain is built from TRBV7-2 and TRBJ2-2; perhaps TRBD2 as D (6 bases). CDR1 is SGHTA and CDR2 is FQGNSA in the germline V gene. The CDR3 covers 13 residues. V was pared by 2 bases and J by 6 bases, with 7 bases between. The CDR3 DNA reads TGTGCCAGCAGCTTATCGGGGGCCGGGGAGCTGTTTTTT. Its translation is CASSLSGAGELFF.

This chain joins TRBV7-6 and TRBJ2-1; 9 bases align to TRBD1. Trimming at V came to 5 bases and at J to 5 bases, leaving 10 bases not matched to a gene. This CDR3 spans 16 amino acids. Looked up from germline, CDR1 is SGHVS and CDR2 is FNYEAQ. This chain's CDR3 is CASSATRQGVDNEQFF. CDR3 nucleotides: TGTGCCAGCAGCGCAACGAGACAGGGGGTGGACAATGAGCAGTTCTTC.

This chain links TRBV28 with TRBJ2-5; tentative D call: TRBD1 (5 bases). V was pared by 7 bases and J by 5 bases, with 20 bases between. Germline-derived CDR1 and CDR2 are MDHEN and SYDVKM. This CDR3 spans 15 amino acids. The DNA of the CDR3 is TGTGCCAGCAAACGCCTATCTGACAGTTGGGAGACCCAGTACTTC. This codes for CASKRLSDSWETQYF. Supplemented by reference TRBV28 and TRBJ2-5, the full variable domain reads DVKVTQSSRYLVKRTGEKVFLECVQDMDHENMFWYRQDPGLGLRLIYFSYDVKMKEKGDIPEGYSVSREKKERFSLILESASTNQTSMYLCASKRLSDSWETQYFGPGTRLLVL.

V usage is TRBV11-2 and J usage is TRBJ2-2, with 8 bases matching TRBD1. This CDR3 is 14 amino acids long. V dropped 5 bases and J dropped 7; count of bases not matched to a gene: 6. Germline CDR1 SGHAT, CDR2 FQNNGV. The CDR3 bases are TGTGCCAGCAGCCCAGGGGGCGGTGGCGGGGAGCTGTTTTTT. Amino acids: CASSPGGGGGELFF.

The chain uses TRBV6-1 and TRBJ1-3; D is perhaps TRBD1 (5 bases). The CDR3 sequence is 18 residues long. CDR1 MNHNS and CDR2 SASEGT come from the germline V gene. Trimming pared 4 bases from V and 3 bases from J, leaving 22 bases between. CDR3 residues: CASSVTVPTRELGNTIYF. For the CDR3, the DNA is TGTGCCAGCAGTGTTACAGTACCGACCAGGGAACTTGGAAACACCATATATTTT.

The chain uses TRBV5-6 and TRBJ1-4; 7 bases are a match to TRBD1. This CDR3 is built from 14 residues. Germline V CDR1 and CDR2: SGHDT, YYEEEE. V shed 0 bases and J 5 bases; nucleotides not matched to a gene: 1. The CDR3 nucleotides read TGTGCCAGCAGCTTGGGACAGGGAAATGAAAAACTGTTTTTT. Encoded protein: CASSLGQGNEKLFF.

The chain couples TRBV6-5 to TRBJ2-7, with 7 bases lining up with TRBD1. Germline V gene sequence: CDR1 MNHEY, CDR2 SVGAGI. The length of the CDR3 is 15 residues. V trimming: 0 bases; J trimming: 3 bases; junction bases outside the gene matches: 5. CDR3 protein: CASSYSQGVFYEQYF. CDR3 in DNA: TGTGCCAGCAGTTACTCCCAGGGGGTATTCTACGAGCAGTACTTC.

This chain connects TRBV7-9 to TRBJ1-6; TRBD1 matches 7 bases. V trimming: 7 bases; J trimming: 6 bases; junction bases outside the gene matches: 9. The CDR3 is made up of 15 amino acids. Germline V lookup: CDR1 SEHNR, CDR2 FQNEAQ (reference sequence). The CDR3 region has the DNA TGTGCCAGCATCCCCCCGACAGGGATTAATTCACCCCTCCACTTT. It encodes CASIPPTGINSPLHF.

The chain is built from TRBV9 and TRBJ2-4, with TRBD1 matching over 9 bases. The length of the CDR3 is 17 residues. Trimming took 4 bases from V and 1 from J; bases not matched to a gene: 9. From germline, CDR1 is SGDLS and CDR2 YYNGEE. The CDR3, as DNA: TGTGCCAGCAGCTTAGACGGAGGACAGGGGGCCAAAAACATTCAGTACTTC. Translating it yields CASSLDGGQGAKNIQYF.